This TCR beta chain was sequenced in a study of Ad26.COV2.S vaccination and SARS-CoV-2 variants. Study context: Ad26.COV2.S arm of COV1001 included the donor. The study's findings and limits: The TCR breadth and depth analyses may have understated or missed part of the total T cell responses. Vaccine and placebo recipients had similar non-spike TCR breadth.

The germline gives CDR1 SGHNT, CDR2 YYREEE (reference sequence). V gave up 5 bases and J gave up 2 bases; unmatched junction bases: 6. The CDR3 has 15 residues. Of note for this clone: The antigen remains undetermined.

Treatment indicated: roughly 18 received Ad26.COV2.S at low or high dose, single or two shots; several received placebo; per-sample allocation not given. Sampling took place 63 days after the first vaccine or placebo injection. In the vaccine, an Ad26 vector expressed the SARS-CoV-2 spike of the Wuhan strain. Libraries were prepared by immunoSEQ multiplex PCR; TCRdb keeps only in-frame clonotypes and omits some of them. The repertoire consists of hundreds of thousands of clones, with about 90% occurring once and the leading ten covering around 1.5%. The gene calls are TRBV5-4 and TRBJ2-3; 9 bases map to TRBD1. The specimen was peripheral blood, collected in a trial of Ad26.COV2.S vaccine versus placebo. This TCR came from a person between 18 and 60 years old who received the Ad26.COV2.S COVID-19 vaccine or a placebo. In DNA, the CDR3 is TGTGCCAGCAGAAGGACAGGGGATTTCACAGATACGCAGTATTTT. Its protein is CASRRTGDFTDTQYF.